The 10 T cell receptor beta chains given below trace back to one sample, sequenced in a study of chemoradiotherapy in HPV16-positive cancers. The method was immunoSEQ multiplex PCR; TCRdb's version includes in-frame clones alone and lacks a portion of them. The sample consists of 6,000 to 9,500 clones, roughly 70% of them appearing once. This material consisted of tumor tissue, taken from a patient who underwent chemoradiotherapy. The receptors originated from a human donor with HPV-associated anogenital cancer.

The genes are TRBV10-3 and TRBJ1-2; tentative D call: TRBD1 (6 bases). CDR1 is ENHRY, CDR2 SYGVKD, per germline. The CDR3 is 16 residues long. The V and J ends lost 3 bases and 11 bases respectively, with 25 bases between them. The CDR3, as DNA: TGTGCCATCAGTGACTCTACACAGGGTCTTGGGCAGCGTTACACCTTC. Amino acids: CAISDSTQGLGQRYTF.

J is TRBJ1-5 and V is TRBV2, with D maybe TRBD1 (6 bases). V lost 8 bases and J 5 bases, leaving 13 bases between the germline ends. CDR3 length: 13 residues. The germline V gene has CDR1 SNHLY and CDR2 FYNNEI. This CDR3 reads CASSTGTDQPQHF. The CDR3 DNA follows: TGTGCCAGCTCTACAGGGACCGATCAGCCCCAGCATTTT.

This chain links TRBV5-6 with TRBJ2-6; tentatively, D is TRBD1 (6 bases). Trimming pared 0 bases from V and 0 bases from J, leaving 10 bases between. CDR1 and CDR2 from the germline V gene are SGHDT and YYEEEE. This CDR3 region has 17 residues. In DNA form, the CDR3 reads TGTGCCAGCAGCTTGGGCAGGGGACGCTCTGGGGCCAACGTCCTGACTTTC. Protein: CASSLGRGRSGANVLTF.

The gene calls are TRBV5-4 and TRBJ2-3; D unclear. V shed 4 bases and J shed 2 bases, with 8 bases lying between them. This CDR3 spans 13 amino acids. CDR1 SGHNT and CDR2 YYREEE come from the germline V gene (reference sequence). The CDR3 sequence: CASSLPDTDTQYF. The CDR3 DNA follows: TGTGCCAGCAGCCTACCGGACACAGATACGCAGTATTTT.

The chain employs TRBV19 and TRBJ2-1; a possible D gene is TRBD1 (5 bases). The CDR3 is 13 amino acids. From germline, CDR1 is LNHDA and CDR2 SQIVND (reference sequence). Between the trimmed V and J ends, which lost 3 bases and 10 bases, there was a span of 13 bases. The CDR3 reads CASSITGSREQFF. The CDR3, as DNA: TGTGCCAGTAGTATCACAGGATCAAGGGAGCAGTTCTTC.

V and J are TRBV25-1 and TRBJ1-6, with D perhaps matching TRBD1 (6 bases). V lost 3 bases and J lost 7, with 10 bases in between. Germline V CDR1 and CDR2: MGHDK, SYGVNS. The CDR3 consists of 14 residues. The CDR3 loop reads CASSEGAGNSPLHF. The CDR3 nucleotides are TGTGCCAGCAGTGAGGGGGCTGGAAATTCACCCCTCCACTTT.

The chain carries TRBV5-1 and TRBJ2-2; 11 bases agree with TRBD1. The CDR3 is 17 amino acids. Germline CDR1 is SGHRS and CDR2 is YFSETQ. Trimming cost V 7 bases and J 0 bases; bases outside gene matches: 8. The CDR3 here is CASEEDRGRANTGELFF. In nucleotides, the CDR3 is TGCGCCAGCGAGGAGGACAGGGGGCGGGCGAACACCGGGGAGCTGTTTTTT.

This chain connects TRBV2 to TRBJ2-1; 10 nucleotides align to TRBD1. Per germline, CDR1 SNHLY and CDR2 FYNNEI. The J segment lost 8 bases and the V segment lost 6 bases, leaving 10 bases of the junction unmatched. The CDR3 is made up of 15 amino acids. As DNA, the CDR3 is TGTGCCAGCAGGAACGACAGGGGGCAGTTTCATGAGCAGTTCTTC. It yields the protein CASRNDRGQFHEQFF.

This clone was detected only a few times. V gene TRBV7-3 combines with J gene TRBJ1-1; D unresolved. The CDR3 is 13 residues long. V was shortened by 0 bases and J by 3 bases, with 5 bases between the two germline ends. Per germline, CDR1 SGHTA and CDR2 FQGTGA. The CDR3 spells CASSLTQHTEAFF. The DNA of the CDR3 is TGTGCCAGCAGCTTAACGCAGCACACTGAAGCTTTCTTT.

With regard to this clone: Other DNA sequences in the sample encode the same CDR3. The rearrangement joins TRBV18 to TRBJ2-3, with a weak D call TRBD2 (5 bases). This CDR3 region has 15 residues. Germline-derived CDR1 and CDR2 are KGHSH and LQKENI. V shed 1 base and J shed 1 base, with 9 bases lying between them. The CDR3, as DNA: TGTGCCAGCTCACCACTCAGCGGCGGCACAGATACGCAGTATTTT. Encoded protein: CASSPLSGGTDTQYF. Looking up the rest from reference TRBV18 and TRBJ2-3 gives the full variable domain: NAGVMQNPRHLVRRRGQEARLRCSPMKGHSHVYWYRQLPEEGLKFMVYLQKENIIDESGMPKERFSAEFPKEGPSILRIQQVVRGDSAAYFCASSPLSGGTDTQYFGPGTRLTVL.